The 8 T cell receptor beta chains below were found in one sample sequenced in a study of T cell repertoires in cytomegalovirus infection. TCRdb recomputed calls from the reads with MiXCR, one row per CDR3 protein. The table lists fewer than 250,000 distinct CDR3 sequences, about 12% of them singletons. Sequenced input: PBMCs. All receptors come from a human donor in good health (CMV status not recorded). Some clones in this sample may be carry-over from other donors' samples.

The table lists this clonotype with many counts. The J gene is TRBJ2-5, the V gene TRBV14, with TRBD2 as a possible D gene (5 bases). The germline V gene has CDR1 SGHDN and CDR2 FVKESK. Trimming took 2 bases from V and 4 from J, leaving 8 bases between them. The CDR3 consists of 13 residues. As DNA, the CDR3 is TGTGCCAGCAGCCAAAAGCGGCGAGAGACCCAGTACTTC. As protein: CASSQKRRETQYF.

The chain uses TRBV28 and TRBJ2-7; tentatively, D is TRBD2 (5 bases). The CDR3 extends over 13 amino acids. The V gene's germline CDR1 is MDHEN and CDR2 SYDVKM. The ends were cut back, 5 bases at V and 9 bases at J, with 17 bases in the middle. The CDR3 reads CASSRRAPAGQYF. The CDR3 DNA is TGTGCCAGCAGTCGTCGGGCCCCCGCGGGGCAGTACTTC.

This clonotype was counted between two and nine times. In DNA, the CDR3 is TGCGCCAGCAGCTTCGCTGGACAGCGAGATTCACCCCTCCACTTT. Amino acids: CASSFAGQRDSPLHF. This rearrangement joins TRBV5-1 to TRBJ1-6, with TRBD1 as a possible D gene (6 bases). Germline lookup yields CDR1 SGHRS and CDR2 YFSETQ. The germline V and J ends were trimmed by 2 bases and 8 bases, with 14 bases remaining between them. The CDR3 has 15 amino acids. Complete variable domain (other parts from reference TRBV5-1 and TRBJ1-6): KAGVTQTPRYLIKTRGQQVTLSCSPISGHRSVSWYQQTPGQGLQFLFEYFSETQRNKGNFPGRFSGRQFSNSRSEMNVSTLELGDSALYLCASSFAGQRDSPLHFGNGTRLTVT.

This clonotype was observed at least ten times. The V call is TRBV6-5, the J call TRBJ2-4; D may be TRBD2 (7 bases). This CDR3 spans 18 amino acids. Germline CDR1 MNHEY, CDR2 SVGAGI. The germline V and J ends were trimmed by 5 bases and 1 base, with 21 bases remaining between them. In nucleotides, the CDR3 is TGTGCCAGCAGTACGTGGGGCGGGGGCGGGAGTGCCAAAAACATTCAGTACTTC. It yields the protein CASSTWGGGGSAKNIQYF.

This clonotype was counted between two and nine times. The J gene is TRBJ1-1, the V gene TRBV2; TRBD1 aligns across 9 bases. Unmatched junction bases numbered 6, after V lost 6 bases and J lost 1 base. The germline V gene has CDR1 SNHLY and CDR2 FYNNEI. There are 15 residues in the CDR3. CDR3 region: CASRPGTGRNTEAFF. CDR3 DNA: TGTGCCAGCAGGCCCGGGACAGGGAGGAACACTGAAGCTTTCTTT.

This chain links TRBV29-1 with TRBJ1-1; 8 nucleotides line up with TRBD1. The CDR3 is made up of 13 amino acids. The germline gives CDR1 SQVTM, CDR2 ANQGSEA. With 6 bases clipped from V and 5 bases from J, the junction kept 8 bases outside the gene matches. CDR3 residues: CSVAGGPGTEAFF. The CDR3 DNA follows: TGCAGCGTCGCAGGGGGCCCTGGGACTGAAGCTTTCTTT.

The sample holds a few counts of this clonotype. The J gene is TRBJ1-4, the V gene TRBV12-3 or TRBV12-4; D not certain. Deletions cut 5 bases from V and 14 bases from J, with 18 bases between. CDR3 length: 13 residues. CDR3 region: CASSPDGVLRLFF. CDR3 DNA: TGTGCCAGCAGTCCCGACGGGGTACTGAGGCTGTTTTTT.

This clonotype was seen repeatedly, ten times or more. The CDR3 sequence: CASGPSYEQYF. Here the CDR3 DNA reads TGTGCCAGCGGGCCATCCTACGAGCAGTACTTC. This chain connects TRBV12-3 or TRBV12-4 to TRBJ2-7; D unclear. The CDR3 spans 11 residues. The germline V and J ends were trimmed by 8 bases and 1 base, with 6 bases remaining between them.